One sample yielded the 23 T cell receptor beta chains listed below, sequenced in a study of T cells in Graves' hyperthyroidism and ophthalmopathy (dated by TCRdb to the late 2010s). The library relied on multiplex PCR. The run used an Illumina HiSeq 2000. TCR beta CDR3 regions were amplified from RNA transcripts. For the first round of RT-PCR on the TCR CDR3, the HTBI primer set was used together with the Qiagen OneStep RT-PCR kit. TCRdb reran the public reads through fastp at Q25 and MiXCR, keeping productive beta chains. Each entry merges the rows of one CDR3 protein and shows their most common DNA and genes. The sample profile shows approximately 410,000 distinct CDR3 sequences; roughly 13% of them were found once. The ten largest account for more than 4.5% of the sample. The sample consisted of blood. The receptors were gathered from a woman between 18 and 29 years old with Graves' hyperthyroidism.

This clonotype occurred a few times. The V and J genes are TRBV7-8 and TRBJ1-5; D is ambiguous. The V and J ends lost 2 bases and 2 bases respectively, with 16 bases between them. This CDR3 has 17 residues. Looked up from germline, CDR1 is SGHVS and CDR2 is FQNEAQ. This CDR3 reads CASSLNRFVTGNQPQHF. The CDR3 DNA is TGTGCCAGCAGCTTAAATCGGTTCGTCACAGGCAATCAGCCCCAGCATTTT.

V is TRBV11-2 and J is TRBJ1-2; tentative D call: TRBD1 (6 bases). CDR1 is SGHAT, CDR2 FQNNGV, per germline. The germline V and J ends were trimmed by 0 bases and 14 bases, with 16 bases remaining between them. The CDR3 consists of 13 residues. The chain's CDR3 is CASSLDRQGLWTF. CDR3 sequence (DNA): TGTGCCAGCAGCTTAGATAGGCAGGGGTTATGGACCTTC.

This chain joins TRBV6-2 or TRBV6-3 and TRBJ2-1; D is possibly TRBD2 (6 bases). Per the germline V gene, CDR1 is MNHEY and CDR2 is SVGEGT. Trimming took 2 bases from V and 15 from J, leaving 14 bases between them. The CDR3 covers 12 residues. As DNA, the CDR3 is TGTGCCAGCAGTTACACGGGAGTTCTTCTGTTCTTC. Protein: CASSYTGVLLFF.

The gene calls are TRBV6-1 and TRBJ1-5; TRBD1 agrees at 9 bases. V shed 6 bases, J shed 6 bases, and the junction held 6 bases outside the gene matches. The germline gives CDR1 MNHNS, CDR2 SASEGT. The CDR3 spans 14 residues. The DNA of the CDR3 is TGTGCCAGCAGACCCACAGGGGGCCGTCAGCCCCAGCATTTT. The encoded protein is CASRPTGGRQPQHF.

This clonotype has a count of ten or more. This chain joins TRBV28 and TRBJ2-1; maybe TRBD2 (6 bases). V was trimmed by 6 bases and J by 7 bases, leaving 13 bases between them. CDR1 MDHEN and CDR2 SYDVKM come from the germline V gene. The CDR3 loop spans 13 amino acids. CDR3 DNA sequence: TGTGCCAGCAGAACGGGACTCTCTAATGAGCAGTTCTTC. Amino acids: CASRTGLSNEQFF.

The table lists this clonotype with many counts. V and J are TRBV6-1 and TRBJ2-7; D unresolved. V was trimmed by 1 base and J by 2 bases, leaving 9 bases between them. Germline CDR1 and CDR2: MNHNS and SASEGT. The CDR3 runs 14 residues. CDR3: CASSEGTLTYEQYF. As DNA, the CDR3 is TGTGCCAGCAGTGAAGGGACCCTTACCTACGAGCAGTACTTC.

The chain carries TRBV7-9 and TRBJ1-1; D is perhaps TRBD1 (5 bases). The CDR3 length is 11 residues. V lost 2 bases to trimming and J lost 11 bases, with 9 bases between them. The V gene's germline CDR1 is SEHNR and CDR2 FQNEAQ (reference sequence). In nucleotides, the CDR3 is TGTGCCAGCAGCTTATCAGGGAGGGCTTTCTTT. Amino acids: CASSLSGRAFF.

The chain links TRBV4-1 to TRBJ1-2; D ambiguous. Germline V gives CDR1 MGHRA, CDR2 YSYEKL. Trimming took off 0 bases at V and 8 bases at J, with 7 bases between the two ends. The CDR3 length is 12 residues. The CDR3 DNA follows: TGCGCCAGCAGCCAAGACGGGAGAGGCTACACCTTC. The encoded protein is CASSQDGRGYTF.

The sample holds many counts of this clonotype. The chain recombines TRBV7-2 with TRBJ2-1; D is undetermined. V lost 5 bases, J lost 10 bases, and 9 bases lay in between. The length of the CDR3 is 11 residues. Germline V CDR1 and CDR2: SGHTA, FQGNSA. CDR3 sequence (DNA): TGTGCCAGCAGCCAGAGACGAGAGCAGTTCTTC. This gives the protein CASSQRREQFF.

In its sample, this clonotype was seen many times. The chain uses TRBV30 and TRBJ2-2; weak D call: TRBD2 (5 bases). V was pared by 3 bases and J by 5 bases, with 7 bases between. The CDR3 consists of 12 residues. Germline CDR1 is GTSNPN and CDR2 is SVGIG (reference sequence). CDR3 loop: CAWSRGTGELFF. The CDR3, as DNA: TGTGCCTGGAGCCGGGGTACCGGGGAGCTGTTTTTT.

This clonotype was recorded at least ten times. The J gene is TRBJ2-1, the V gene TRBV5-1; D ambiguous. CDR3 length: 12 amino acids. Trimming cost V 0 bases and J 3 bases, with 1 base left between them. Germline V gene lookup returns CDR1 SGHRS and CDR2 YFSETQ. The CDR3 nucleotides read TGCGCCAGCAGCTTGGACTACAATGAGCAGTTCTTC. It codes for CASSLDYNEQFF.

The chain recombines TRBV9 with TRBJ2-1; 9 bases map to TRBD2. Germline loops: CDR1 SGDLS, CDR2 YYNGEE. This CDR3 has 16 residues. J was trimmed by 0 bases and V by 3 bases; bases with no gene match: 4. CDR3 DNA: TGTGCCAGCAGCGATAATAGCGGGAGCTCCTACAATGAGCAGTTCTTC. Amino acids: CASSDNSGSSYNEQFF.

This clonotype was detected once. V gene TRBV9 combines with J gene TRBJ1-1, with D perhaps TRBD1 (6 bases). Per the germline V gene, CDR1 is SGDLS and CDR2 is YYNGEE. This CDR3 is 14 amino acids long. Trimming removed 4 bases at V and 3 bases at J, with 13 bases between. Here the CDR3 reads CASSRGAGYTEAFF. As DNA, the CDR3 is TGTGCCAGCAGCCGGGGGGCCGGGTACACTGAAGCTTTCTTT.

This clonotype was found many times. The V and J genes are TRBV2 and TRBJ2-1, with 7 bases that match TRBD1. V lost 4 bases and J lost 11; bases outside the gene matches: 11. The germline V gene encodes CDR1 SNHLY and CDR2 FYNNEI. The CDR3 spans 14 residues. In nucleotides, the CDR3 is TGTGCCAGCAGTGGATTCCATCGACAGGGTAAGCAGTTCTTC. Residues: CASSGFHRQGKQFF.

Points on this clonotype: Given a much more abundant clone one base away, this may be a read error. DNA of the CDR3: TGCGCCAGCAGCTTGGATATTAGCGGGAGGGGCTACGAGCAGTACTTC. Translating gives CASSLDISGRGYEQYF. The chain is built from TRBV5-1 and TRBJ2-7; 11 bases fit TRBD2. V lost 0 bases to trimming and J lost 3 bases; unmatched junction nucleotides: 5. Germline CDR1 reads SGHRS; CDR2 reads YFSETQ. The CDR3 totals 16 residues.

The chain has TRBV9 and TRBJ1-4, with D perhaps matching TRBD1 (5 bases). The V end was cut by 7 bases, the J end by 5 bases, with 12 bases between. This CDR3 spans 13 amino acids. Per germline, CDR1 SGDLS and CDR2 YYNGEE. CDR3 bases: TGTGCCAGCTCACGGGCAGGGAATGAAAAACTGTTTTTT. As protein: CASSRAGNEKLFF.

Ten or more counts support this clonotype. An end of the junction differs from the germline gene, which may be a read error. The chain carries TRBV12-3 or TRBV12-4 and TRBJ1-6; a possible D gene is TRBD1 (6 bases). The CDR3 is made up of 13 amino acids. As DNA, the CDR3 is TGTGCCAGCAGCTTAGACAGGAGGTCACCCCTCCACTTT. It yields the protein CASSLDRRSPLHF.

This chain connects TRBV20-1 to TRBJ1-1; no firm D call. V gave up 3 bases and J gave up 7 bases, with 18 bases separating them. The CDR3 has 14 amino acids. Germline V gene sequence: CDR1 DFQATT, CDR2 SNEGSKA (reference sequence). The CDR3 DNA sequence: TGCAGTGCTAGGACGGGTCTTCGGGCTAATGAAGCTTTCTTT. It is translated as CSARTGLRANEAFF.

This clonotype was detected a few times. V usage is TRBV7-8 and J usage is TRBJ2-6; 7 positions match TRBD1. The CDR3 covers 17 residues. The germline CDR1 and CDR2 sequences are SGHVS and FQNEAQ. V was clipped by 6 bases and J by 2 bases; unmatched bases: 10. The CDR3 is CASRKLITGAGANVLTF. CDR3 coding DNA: TGTGCCAGCAGGAAACTTATCACAGGGGCTGGGGCCAACGTCCTGACTTTC.

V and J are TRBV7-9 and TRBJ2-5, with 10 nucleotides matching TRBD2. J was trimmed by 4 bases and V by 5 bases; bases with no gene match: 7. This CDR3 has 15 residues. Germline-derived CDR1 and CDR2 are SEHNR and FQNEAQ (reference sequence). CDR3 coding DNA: TGTGCCAGCAGCGCCCGGGGACTAGCGAGAGAGACCCAGTACTTC. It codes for CASSARGLARETQYF. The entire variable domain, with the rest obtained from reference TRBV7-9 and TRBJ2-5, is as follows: DTGVSQNPRHKITKRGQNVTFRCDPISEHNRLYWYRQTLGQGPEFLTYFQNEAQLEKSRLLSDRFSAERPKGSFSTLEIQRTEQGDSAMYLCASSARGLARETQYFGPGTRLLVL.

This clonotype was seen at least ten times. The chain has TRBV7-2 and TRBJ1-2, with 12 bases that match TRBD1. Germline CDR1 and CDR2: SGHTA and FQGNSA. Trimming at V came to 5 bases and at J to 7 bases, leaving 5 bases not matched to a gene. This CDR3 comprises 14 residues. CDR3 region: CASSNRDRGRGYTF. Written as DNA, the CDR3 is TGTGCCAGCAGCAACCGGGACAGGGGGCGTGGCTACACCTTC. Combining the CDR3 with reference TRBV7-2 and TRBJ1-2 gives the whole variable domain GAGVSQSPSNKVTEKGKDVELRCDPISGHTALYWYRQSLGQGLEFLIYFQGNSAPDKSGLPSDRFSAERTGGSVSTLTIQRTQQEDSAVYLCASSNRDRGRGYTFGSGTRLTVV.

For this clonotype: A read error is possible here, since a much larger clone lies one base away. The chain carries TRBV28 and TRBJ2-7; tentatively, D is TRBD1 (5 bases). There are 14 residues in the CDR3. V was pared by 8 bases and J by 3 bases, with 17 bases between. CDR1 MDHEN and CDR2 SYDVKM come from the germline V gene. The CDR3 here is CASGQIQANYEQYF. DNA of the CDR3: TGTGCCAGCGGACAAATACAGGCTAACTACGAGCAGTACTTC.

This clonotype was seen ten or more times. The CDR3 DNA follows: TGTGCCAGCAACACCGGGACAGGCAGCTCCTACGAGCAGTACTTC. It yields the protein CASNTGTGSSYEQYF. The genes are TRBV2 and TRBJ2-7, with 8 bases that match TRBD1. The CDR3 length is 15 residues. With V trimmed by 7 bases and J by 0 bases, 8 bases remained unmatched. Germline CDR1 is SNHLY and CDR2 is FYNNEI.